These 8 T cell receptor beta chains came from one sample sequenced in a study of cytomegalovirus exposure and HLA in healthy donors. Profiling relied on immunoSEQ multiplex PCR, and the TCRdb table lists in-frame clones only, not all of them. The sample contains around 170,000 clones, more than 75% of which appear only once. Material for sequencing was PBMCs. The receptor source for this set is a man younger than 30 in good health and CMV-seronegative.

The rearrangement joins TRBV10-1 to TRBJ1-1, with D unresolved. Germline assignment: CDR1 WNHNN and CDR2 SYGVQD (reference sequence). The CDR3 is 13 residues long. V was trimmed by 6 bases and J by 0 bases, leaving 8 bases between them. The CDR3 DNA follows: TGCGCCAGCAGAAACAGCTTGAACACTGAAGCTTTCTTT. As protein: CASRNSLNTEAFF.

CDR3 sequence (DNA): TGTGCCAGCAGTTATCACGGACTAGCGGGAGTCAACGAGCAGTACTTC. Translating gives CASSYHGLAGVNEQYF. The rearrangement joins TRBV6-5 to TRBJ2-7; TRBD2 matches 13 bases. This CDR3 contains 16 residues. Trimming removed 3 bases from V and 5 bases from J; junction bases left unmatched: 7. Germline V gene sequence: CDR1 MNHEY, CDR2 SVGAGI.

The gene calls are TRBV27 and TRBJ1-1; possibly TRBD1 for D (5 bases). Germline-derived CDR1 and CDR2 are MNHEY and SMNVEV (reference sequence). This CDR3 has 14 residues. Trimming left V 4 bases short and J 6 bases short, with 15 bases between. The CDR3 DNA reads TGTGCCAGCAGTTCAGGGACTCTTAAGGCTGAAGCTTTCTTT. Protein: CASSSGTLKAEAFF.

This clone has a handful of counts. The chain combines TRBV7-9 with TRBJ1-5; D not certain. Between the trimmed V and J ends, which lost 2 bases and 7 bases, there was a span of 12 bases. The length of the CDR3 is 14 residues. Germline V gives CDR1 SEHNR, CDR2 FQNEAQ (reference sequence). The CDR3 loop is CASSLSEVPQPQHF. CDR3 DNA: TGTGCCAGCAGCTTAAGCGAGGTTCCACAGCCCCAGCATTTT.

V usage is TRBV4-2 and J usage is TRBJ2-3, with a possible D match to TRBD1 (6 bases). Trimming shortened V by 4 bases and J by 2 bases, and 13 bases separated the two germline ends. CDR3 length equals 15 residues. The germline gives CDR1 LGHNA, CDR2 YNFKEQ. Here the CDR3 DNA reads TGTGCCAGCAGCCGAGGGGGACAAATCACAGATACGCAGTATTTT. It specifies CASSRGGQITDTQYF.

The J gene is TRBJ2-2, the V gene TRBV29-1; 10 bases fit TRBD1. This CDR3 is 18 amino acids long. With 4 bases clipped from V and 4 bases from J, the junction kept 15 bases outside the gene matches. Germline V gene data show CDR1 as SQVTM and CDR2 as ANQGSEA. For the CDR3, the DNA is TGCAGCGTTGTCTTGTTTGAGGGGACAGGGGTGAGCACCGGGGAGCTGTTTTTT. Amino acid sequence: CSVVLFEGTGVSTGELFF.

The genes are TRBV19 and TRBJ1-1, with TRBD1 as a possible D gene (5 bases). The germline CDR1 and CDR2 sequences are LNHDA and SQIVND (reference sequence). The CDR3 spans 13 residues. Trimming cost V 7 bases and J 1 base, with 10 bases left between them. CDR3 bases: TGTGCCAGTAACCTAGACAGGAACACTGAAGCTTTCTTT. Translating it yields CASNLDRNTEAFF.

The chain couples TRBV5-6 to TRBJ2-7; D perhaps matches TRBD1 (5 bases). The CDR3 is made up of 16 amino acids. V gave up 3 bases and J gave up 1 base, with 17 bases separating them. Germline values: CDR1 SGHDT, CDR2 YYEEEE. The CDR3 nucleotides are TGTGCCAGCAGCTACCCTCTGGGGCGGAGTTCCTACGAGCAGTACTTC. It translates to CASSYPLGRSSYEQYF.